These 8 T cell receptor beta chains were sequenced from one sample in a study of regulatory T cells in long-lasting Graves disease (dated by TCRdb to the early 2020s). Libraries were made using multiplex PCR. Sequencing was performed on an Illumina HiSeq 4000. TCR beta libraries were built with iRepertoire HTBI primers and Arm-PCR amplification of CDR3 regions. TCRdb reprocessing: public reads trimmed at Q25 with fastp, clones called with MiXCR, in-frame beta chains kept. Every CDR3 protein is listed once, alongside the most common genes and DNA of its rows. Recorded for this sample are 600,000 to 800,000 distinct CDR3 sequences; 25% to 35% of them occurred a single time. The ten largest clones take up under 55% of the sample. The time point label of this sample denotes: persistent/refractory GD, antithyroid drugs over 5 years with positive TRAb. For both TCR sequencing and RNA sequencing, RNA was extracted from PBMCs using TRIzol.

The starting material was peripheral blood mononuclear cells (PBMCs), obtained when the disease was refractory, from a patient treated with antithyroid drugs. The receptors were sampled from a female donor with Graves disease.

This clonotype was recorded many times. J is TRBJ1-1 and V is TRBV11-2; TRBD1 might be the D (5 bases). Per germline, CDR1 SGHAT and CDR2 FQNNGV. The CDR3 has 14 amino acids. With 0 bases removed from V and 11 bases from J, the gap between germline ends came to 16 bases. CDR3 sequence reads: CASSLDGNIGGAFF. CDR3 nucleotide sequence: TGTGCCAGCAGCTTAGATGGTAATATCGGGGGGGCTTTCTTT. Variable domain in full (rest from reference TRBV11-2 and TRBJ1-1): EAGVAQSPRYKIIEKRQSVAFWCNPISGHATLYWYQQILGQGPKLLIQFQNNGVVDDSQLPKDRFSAERLKGVDSTLKIQPAKLEDSAVYLCASSLDGNIGGAFFGQGTRLTVV.

The rearrangement links TRBV5-1 to TRBJ1-1; D might be TRBD1 (6 bases). V lost 3 bases and J lost 6, with 15 bases in between. This CDR3 spans 14 amino acids. Per the germline V gene, CDR1 is SGHRS and CDR2 is YFSETQ. The CDR3 DNA reads as TGCGCCAGCAGCTGGGGACGGGACACAGCTGAAGCTTTCTTT. Its protein is CASSWGRDTAEAFF.

This clonotype was observed a handful of times. The CDR3 region is CSAGGRQGYTEETQYF. Here the CDR3 DNA reads TGCAGTGCTGGGGGAAGACAGGGTTACACGGAAGAGACCCAGTACTTC. The V gene is TRBV20-1, the J gene TRBJ2-5; 7 nucleotides agree with TRBD1. This CDR3 has 16 residues. Per the germline V gene, CDR1 is DFQATT and CDR2 is SNEGSKA (reference sequence). Trimming at V came to 5 bases and at J to 3 bases, leaving 15 bases not matched to a gene.

This clonotype appeared many times. The chain is built from TRBV2 and TRBJ1-6; TRBD1 agrees at 7 bases. The CDR3 extends over 14 amino acids. V shed 6 bases and J 8 bases; nucleotides not matched to a gene: 7. Per germline, CDR1 SNHLY and CDR2 FYNNEI. Here the CDR3 DNA reads TGTGCCAGCAGAAACAGGGGTGGTGATTCACCCCTCCACTTT. Translated, it gives CASRNRGGDSPLHF.

The table lists this clonotype with many counts. The rearrangement joins TRBV12-3 or TRBV12-4 to TRBJ1-2, with 9 bases identical to TRBD1. This CDR3 comprises 15 residues. V lost 5 bases to trimming and J lost 3 bases; unmatched junction nucleotides: 7. The CDR3 loop reads CASSPRTGDHYGYTF. In DNA form, the CDR3 reads TGTGCCAGCAGTCCTCGGACAGGGGACCACTATGGCTACACCTTC.

This clonotype was seen only once. This chain joins TRBV7-8 and TRBJ1-4; D is perhaps TRBD1 (6 bases). Germline V gene sequence: CDR1 SGHVS, CDR2 FQNEAQ. V was pared by 1 base and J by 9 bases, with 15 bases between. The CDR3 totals 15 residues. CDR3 loop: CASSLVGQGIKKLFF. The CDR3 DNA sequence: TGTGCCAGCAGCTTAGTGGGTCAGGGGATTAAAAAACTGTTTTTT.

The chain uses TRBV27 and TRBJ1-1; tentatively, D is TRBD1 (6 bases). This CDR3 is built from 16 residues. Per germline, CDR1 MNHEY and CDR2 SMNVEV (reference sequence). V lost 2 bases, J lost 1 base, and 14 bases lay in between. The CDR3 DNA follows: TGTGCCAGCAGTTTAATAGGTTGGACAGCGAACACTGAAGCTTTCTTT. It specifies CASSLIGWTANTEAFF.

The sample holds a few counts of this clonotype. The J gene is TRBJ1-6, the V gene TRBV20-1, with 8 bases fitting TRBD1. This CDR3 contains 15 residues. Trimming at V came to 5 bases and at J to 7 bases, leaving 10 bases not matched to a gene. Germline values: CDR1 DFQATT, CDR2 SNEGSKA (reference sequence). The CDR3 nucleotides read TGCAGTGCTCGCGACTGGACAGGGCCAAATTCACCCCTCCACTTT. Amino acids: CSARDWTGPNSPLHF.